This T cell receptor beta chain was recorded in a study of blood T cell repertoires in COVID-19 (dated by TCRdb to the early 2020s). For the study in its entirety: Samples covering the acute and convalescent phases of COVID-19 were provided by collaborators in the United States, Italy and Spain. The prospective study material was composed of cDNA or gDNA derived from T cells, B-cell-depleted T cells, or PBMCs. The dataset comprised deeply sampled blood TCRbeta repertoires from subjects exposed to, actively infected with, or recovered from COVID-19. A freely available public database, intended as a resource for researchers studying the immune response to SARS-CoV-2, is where the repertoires were released. The samples were drawn from two sources: the first 160 participants of the ongoing ImmuneRACE study, and approximately 1,300 subjects contributed by 6 global collaborators. Nearly every sample came with metadata listing a de-identified subject ID, COVID-19 status, age in years and sex. HLA class I and class II types, where available, came from metadata supplied by the sample provider rather than from assay-based typing.

Overall study results and their limits: The amount of clinical and demographic metadata varied by source and participant and was provided uncurated.

A word on this clone: It has no known antigen specificity. No base quality information exists; no much larger clone differs at one position.

CDR1 DFQATT and CDR2 SNEGSKA were looked up in the germline V gene (reference sequence). Trimming takes 3 bases off V and 0 bases off J; junction bases not matched to a gene: 7. Counted from cysteine to phenylalanine, this CDR3 has 16 amino acids. The CDR3 DNA has 48 bases and is translated from base 1. Each collaborating institution followed its own protocols to collect whole blood in K2EDTA tubes. For TCRbeta analysis, collaborator samples were shipped as frozen whole blood, as isolated PBMCs, or as DNA extracted from either sample type. TCRbeta CDR3 regions were amplified from genomic DNA using the immunoSEQ Assay, a bias-controlled multiplex PCR. Per the original workflow: The number of nucleated cells in each sample was estimated from the amplification of reference gene primers within the assay. To quantify the absolute abundance of each unique TCRbeta CDR3 rearrangement, sequence reads were collapsed and filtered. Productive Simpson clonality was computed per sample as the square root of Simpson's diversity index over productive rearrangements. The table comes from immuneACCESS by way of TCRdb, which keeps in-frame sequences with V and J called. Part of the clones is missing from these tables; in studies checked, under half for an unresolved V gene and the rest for unknown reasons. V and J calls and clone size are those listed in that table; D and trimming were worked out from the DNA. Here the sample has 40,000 to 50,000 clones; roughly 85% occur a single time. The ten largest account for about 25% of the sample.

This receptor was identified in a man between 65 and 85 years old with acute or convalescent COVID-19. The chain employs TRBV20-1 and TRBJ2-3; 9 of the junction bases match TRBD1. The specimen was peripheral blood. The sequenced DNA: TGCAGTGCTAGTTATGCCGGGACAGGGAGCACAGATACGCAGTATTTT. It encodes CSASYAGTGSTDTQYF.